A selection of T cell receptor beta chains follows, all from one sample in a study of cytomegalovirus exposure and HLA in healthy donors. Some clones are missing from TCRdb's copy, which holds only in-frame ones; the method was immunoSEQ multiplex PCR. The sample consists of 150,000 to 200,000 clones, 75% of them appearing once. Material: PBMCs. These receptors were taken from a woman aged 40 to 50 in good health and CMV-seropositive. Both conserved end residues are part of each CDR3. D genes are given only for firm matches. Rows give clone size only sometimes, using once, few, many, or a class for an expanded clone.

TRBJ1-5 | TRBV11-2 | TRBD1 | few | TGTGCCAGCAGCTTGCTAGGGGGCGGCAATCAGCCCCAGCATTTT | CASSLLGGGNQPQHF
TRBJ2-1 | TRBV30 | TRBD1 | . | TGTGCCTGGAGTGCAAGGGACAGGGGAATCGGGGATGAGCAGTTCTTC | CAWSARDRGIGDEQFF
TRBJ2-7 | TRBV7-2 | TRBD2 | . | TGTGCCAGCAGCATAGCGTCGTCTAGCGGGGTTTCCTACGAGCAGTACTTC | CASSIASSSGVSYEQYF
TRBJ2-3 | TRBV19 | . | once | TGTGCCAGTAGATCCCCAGGGGACGGCACAGATACGCAGTATTTT | CASRSPGDGTDTQYF
TRBJ2-3 | TRBV27 | . | . | TGTGCCAGCAGTACCCCAACGGGAGCCGGCACAGATACGCAGTATTTT | CASSTPTGAGTDTQYF
TRBJ1-2 | TRBV5-5 | . | . | TGTGCCAGCAGCTTGATCGGGGAGGACTATGGCTACACCTTC | CASSLIGEDYGYTF
TRBJ2-7 | TRBV28 | . | . | TGTGCCAGCAGGGGATCAGCCAGGGGATACGAGCAGTACTTC | CASRGSARGYEQYF
TRBJ2-7 | TRBV19 | TRBD1 | . | TGTGCCAGCACAGGGGGAGGATACGAGCAGTACTTC | CASTGGGYEQYF
TRBJ2-2 | TRBV15 | TRBD2 | . | TGTGCCACCAGCAGAGACTCTACTAGCGGTAACACCGGGGAGCTGTTTTTT | CATSRDSTSGNTGELFF
TRBJ2-5 | TRBV2 | TRBD2 | . | TGTGCCAGCAGACCGACTAGCGGGAGAGAGCAGACCCAGTACTTC | CASRPTSGREQTQYF
TRBJ1-5 | TRBV15 | . | . | TGTGCCACCAGCAGAGTGGCCAATCAGCCCCAGCATTTT | CATSRVANQPQHF
TRBJ2-1 | TRBV18 | TRBD2 | . | TGTGCCAGCTCCACCTTTAGCGGGAGGGCCCGTGATGAGCAGTTCTTC | CASSTFSGRARDEQFF
TRBJ1-4 | TRBV27 | . | few | TGTGCCAGCAGTCTACAGGGTAGGGCTAATGAAAAACTGTTTTTT | CASSLQGRANEKLFF
TRBJ2-7 | TRBV9 | TRBD1 | few | TGTGCCAGCAGCTCCACCGGGACAGGAGACGAGCAGTACTTC | CASSSTGTGDEQYF
TRBJ2-1 | TRBV5-1 | . | few | TGCGCCAGCAGCTTGACTAGTTCTCGGTCCTACAATGAGCAGTTCTTC | CASSLTSSRSYNEQFF
TRBJ2-1 | TRBV18 | . | . | TGTGCCAGCTCACCACCGGGCAGGGGGAGGAATGAGCAGTTCTTC | CASSPPGRGRNEQFF
TRBJ2-5 | TRBV6-6 | TRBD2 | once | TGTGCCAGCAGTTACCCCGGACTAGCTGGGGAGACCCAGTACTTC | CASSYPGLAGETQYF
TRBJ1-1 | TRBV5-4 | . | once | TGTGCCAGCAGCTTGGTGGAGCCGGGGGACACTGAAGCTTTCTTT | CASSLVEPGDTEAFF
TRBJ2-2 | TRBV9 | . | . | TGTGCCAGCAGCCCCGACAAGACGTCAAGGAACACCGGGGAGCTGTTTTTT | CASSPDKTSRNTGELFF
TRBJ2-2 | TRBV21-1 | . | . | TGTGCCAGCAGCAAAGTAGTGGGGAGGGAGGGGGATTACGCCGGGGAGCTGTTTTTT | CASSKVVGREGDYAGELFF
TRBJ1-1 | TRBV19 | . | . | TGTGCCAGTAGTATATCGGTGCTGGCAGGCTTGAACACTGAAGCTTTCTTT | CASSISVLAGLNTEAFF
TRBJ2-7 | TRBV11-2 | TRBD2 | few | TGTGCCAGCAGCCCGATAGGGAGGGACCGGGGGAGACAGTACGAGCAGTACTTC | CASSPIGRDRGRQYEQYF
TRBJ2-7 | TRBV13 | . | . | TGTGCCAGCAGCGCCAGGGGCCTCTCCTACGAGCAGTACTTC | CASSARGLSYEQYF
TRBJ2-5 | TRBV4-1 | . | . | TGCGCCAGCAGCCAAGTTCTGGTAGGGGAGGAAGAGACCCAGTACTTC | CASSQVLVGEEETQYF
TRBJ1-4 | TRBV15 | . | few | TGTGCCACCAGAGACGGGTTCCGGGAAGAAAAACTGTTTTTT | CATRDGFREEKLFF
TRBJ2-3 | TRBV6-6 | TRBD2 | . | TGTGCCAGCAAGAGCGGGACTCCCACAGATACGCAGTATTTT | CASKSGTPTDTQYF
TRBJ2-5 | TRBV4-1 | . | . | TGCGCCAGCAGCCAAGATTTTCGAAGCACCCAGTACTTC | CASSQDFRSTQYF
TRBJ2-5 | TRBV19 | . | once | TGTGCCAGTAGTAAGATCCCAGGGGCCCCGTACCAAGAGACCCAGTACTTC | CASSKIPGAPYQETQYF
TRBJ2-7 | TRBV4-1 | TRBD2 | . | TGCGCCAGCAGCCATTCTAGCGGGAGCTCCTACGAGCAGTACTTC | CASSHSSGSSYEQYF
TRBJ2-7 | TRBV25-1 | TRBD1 | . | TGTGCCAGCGACAGGGGGCGGAACGAGCAGTACTTC | CASDRGRNEQYF
TRBJ2-7 | TRBV7-2 | TRBD2 | . | TGTGCCAGCAGCATATTAGCGGGAGGGCTTTACGAGCAGTACTTC | CASSILAGGLYEQYF
TRBJ1-1 | TRBV7-2 | . | few | TGTGCCAGCAGCTTAGCCCCCGACAGAGAAGCTTTCTTT | CASSLAPDREAFF
TRBJ1-1 | TRBV5-1 | . | . | TGCGCCAGCAGCAACGCACAGGGAATGAACACTGAAGCTTTCTTT | CASSNAQGMNTEAFF
TRBJ1-1 | TRBV6-5 | . | . | TGTGCCAGCAGGGAAACAGTGAACACTGAAGCTTTCTTT | CASRETVNTEAFF
TRBJ1-6 | TRBV2 | . | . | TGTGCCAGCAGTACTCAGGGTTTGGATTCACCCCTCCACTTT | CASSTQGLDSPLHF
TRBJ1-4 | TRBV15 | . | . | TGTGCCACCAGCGCTCGCCCCCCCAGGGAGGGAGAAAAACTGTTTTTT | CATSARPPREGEKLFF
TRBJ2-2 | TRBV11-2 | . | once | TGTGCCAGCAGCTTAGAGGCTTCAAGGCTGTTTTTT | CASSLEASRLFF
TRBJ2-2 | TRBV6-1 | . | . | TGTGCCAGCAGGGGACTCTGGAACACCGGGGAGCTGTTTTTT | CASRGLWNTGELFF
TRBJ1-2 | TRBV28 | . | . | TGTGCCAGCAGTCTGGATGGAGACTATGGCTACACCTTC | CASSLDGDYGYTF
TRBJ2-7 | TRBV2 | . | . | TGTGCCAGCAGTGATGTATCGGGAGCACCTACCGAGCAGTACTTC | CASSDVSGAPTEQYF